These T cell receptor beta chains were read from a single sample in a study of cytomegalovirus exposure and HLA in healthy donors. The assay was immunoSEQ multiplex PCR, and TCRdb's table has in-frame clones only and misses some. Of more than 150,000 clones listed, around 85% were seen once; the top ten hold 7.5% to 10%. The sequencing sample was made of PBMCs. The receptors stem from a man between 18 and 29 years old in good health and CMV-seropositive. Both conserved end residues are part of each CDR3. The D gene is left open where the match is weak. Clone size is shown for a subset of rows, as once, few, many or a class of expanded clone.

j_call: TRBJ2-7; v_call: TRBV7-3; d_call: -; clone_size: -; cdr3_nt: TGTGCCAGCAGCCTGGACGGGAACTCCTACGAGCAGTACTTC; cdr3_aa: CASSLDGNSYEQYF
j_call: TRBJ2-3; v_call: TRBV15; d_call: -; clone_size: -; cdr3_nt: TGTGCCACCAGCCTCGATAGCGCCTTCACAGATACGCAGTATTTT; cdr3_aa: CATSLDSAFTDTQYF
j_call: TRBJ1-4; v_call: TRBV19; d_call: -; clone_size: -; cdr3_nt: TGTGCCAGTAATGTAGTTGCAACTAATGAAAAACTGTTTTTT; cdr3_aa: CASNVVATNEKLFF
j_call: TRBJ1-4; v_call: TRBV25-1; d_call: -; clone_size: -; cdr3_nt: TGTGCCAGCAGTGATCCAGGCCCAAATGAAAAACTGTTTTTT; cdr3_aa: CASSDPGPNEKLFF
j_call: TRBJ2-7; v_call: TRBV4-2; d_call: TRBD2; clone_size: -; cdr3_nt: TGTGCCAGCAGCCCAGGCGGGGGGGCCCCCTACGAGCAGTACTTC; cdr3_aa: CASSPGGGAPYEQYF
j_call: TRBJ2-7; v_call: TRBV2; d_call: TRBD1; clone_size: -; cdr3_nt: TGTGCCAGCAGAGGACAGGGGTTGTACGAGCAGTACTTC; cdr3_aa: CASRGQGLYEQYF
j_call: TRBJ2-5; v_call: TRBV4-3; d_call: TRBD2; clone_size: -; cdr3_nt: TGCGCCAGCAGCCAAGAGTGGGCGGTAGCGGGGGAGGAGACCCAGTACTTC; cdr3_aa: CASSQEWAVAGEETQYF
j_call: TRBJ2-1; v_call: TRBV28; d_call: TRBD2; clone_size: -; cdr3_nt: TGTGCCAGCAGCACGACTAGCGGGGGCCCCTACAATGAGCAGTTCTTC; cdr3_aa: CASSTTSGGPYNEQFF
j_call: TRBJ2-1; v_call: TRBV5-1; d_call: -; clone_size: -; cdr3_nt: TGCGCCAGCAGAATCTCGAGCTCCTACAATGAGCAGTTCTTC; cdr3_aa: CASRISSSYNEQFF
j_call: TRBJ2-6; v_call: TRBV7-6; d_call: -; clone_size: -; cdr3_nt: TGTGCCAGCAGCTTATTAGACTCTGGGGCCAACGTCCTGACTTTC; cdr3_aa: CASSLLDSGANVLTF
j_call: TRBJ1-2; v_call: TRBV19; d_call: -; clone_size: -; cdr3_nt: TGTGCCAGTAGGGCGCAAGGGGGAACTCGTGGCTACACCTTC; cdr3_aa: CASRAQGGTRGYTF
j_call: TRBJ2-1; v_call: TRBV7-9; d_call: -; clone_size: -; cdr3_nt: TGTGCCAGCAGCTTGAGCGGCAATGAGCAGTTCTTC; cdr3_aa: CASSLSGNEQFF
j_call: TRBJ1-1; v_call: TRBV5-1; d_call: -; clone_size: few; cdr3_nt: TGCGCCAGCAGCTTGATGACGACCCGAGGGACTGAAGCTTTCTTT; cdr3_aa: CASSLMTTRGTEAFF
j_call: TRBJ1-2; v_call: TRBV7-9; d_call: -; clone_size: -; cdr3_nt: TGTGCCAGCAGCACCGTCCTAGCGGGCTACACCTTC; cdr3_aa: CASSTVLAGYTF
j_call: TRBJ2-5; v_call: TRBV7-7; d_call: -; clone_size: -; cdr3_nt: TGTGCCAGCAGCTTTACAAGGGGAGAGACCCAGTACTTC; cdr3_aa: CASSFTRGETQYF
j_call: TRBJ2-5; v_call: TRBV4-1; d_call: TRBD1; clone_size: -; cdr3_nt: TGCGCCAGCAGCTCTCATTCCCCAGGGGGCGAGAAGACCCAGTACTTC; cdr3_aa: CASSSHSPGGEKTQYF
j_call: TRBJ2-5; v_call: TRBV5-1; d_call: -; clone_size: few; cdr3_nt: TGCGCCAGCAGCTTAGGTGTCGGGGAGACCCAGTACTTC; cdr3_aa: CASSLGVGETQYF
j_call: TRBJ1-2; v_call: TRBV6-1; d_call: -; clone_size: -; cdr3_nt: TGTGCCAGCAGTGAAGTCTTGAACTATGGCTACACCTTC; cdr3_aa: CASSEVLNYGYTF
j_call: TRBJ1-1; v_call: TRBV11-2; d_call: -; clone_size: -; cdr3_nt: TGTGCCAGCAGCCAAAATACCAGGAACACTGAAGCTTTCTTT; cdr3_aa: CASSQNTRNTEAFF
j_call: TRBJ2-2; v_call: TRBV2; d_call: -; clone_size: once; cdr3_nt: TGTGCCGTGGAAGGGGCGCAGGGTGTCCCGAACACCGGGGAGCTGTTTTTT; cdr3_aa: CAVEGAQGVPNTGELFF
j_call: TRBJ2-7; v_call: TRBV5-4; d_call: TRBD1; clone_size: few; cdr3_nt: TGTGCCAGCAGCCGGCCCGACAGGGGTCAAAACTACGAGCAGTACTTC; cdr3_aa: CASSRPDRGQNYEQYF
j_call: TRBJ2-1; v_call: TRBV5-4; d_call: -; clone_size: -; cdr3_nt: TGTGCCAGCAGCCGGGACTCGAGCTCCTACAATGAGCAGTTCTTC; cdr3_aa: CASSRDSSSYNEQFF
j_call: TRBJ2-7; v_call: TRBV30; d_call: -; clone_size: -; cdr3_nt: TGTGCCTGGAGTGCCCACTCCTACGAGCAGTACTTC; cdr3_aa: CAWSAHSYEQYF
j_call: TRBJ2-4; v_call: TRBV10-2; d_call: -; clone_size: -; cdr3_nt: TGCGCCAGCAGTGAGTCGTTGAGAGCCAAAAACATTCAGTACTTC; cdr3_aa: CASSESLRAKNIQYF
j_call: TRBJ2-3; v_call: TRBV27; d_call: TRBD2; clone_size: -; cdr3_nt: TGTGCCAGCAGTTATAGGCGGGGGGGTACAGATACGCAGTATTTT; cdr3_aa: CASSYRRGGTDTQYF
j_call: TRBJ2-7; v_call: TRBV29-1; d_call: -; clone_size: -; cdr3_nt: TGCAGCGTTCCCCCTCGTCCTTTGACAGCTTACGAGCAGTACTTC; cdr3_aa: CSVPPRPLTAYEQYF
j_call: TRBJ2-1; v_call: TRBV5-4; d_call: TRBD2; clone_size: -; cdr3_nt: TGTGCCAGCAGCTTGAGCGGGGGTATATACAATGAGCAGTTCTTC; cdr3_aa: CASSLSGGIYNEQFF
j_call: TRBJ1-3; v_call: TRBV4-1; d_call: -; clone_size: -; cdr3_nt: TGCGCCAGCAGCCGCCCCGGGACACCTGGGCTCTCTGGAAACACCATATATTTT; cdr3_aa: CASSRPGTPGLSGNTIYF
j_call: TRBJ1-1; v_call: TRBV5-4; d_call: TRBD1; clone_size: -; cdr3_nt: TGTGCCAGCAGCTTGATGGGACAGGGCGGGGCTTTCTTT; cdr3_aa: CASSLMGQGGAFF
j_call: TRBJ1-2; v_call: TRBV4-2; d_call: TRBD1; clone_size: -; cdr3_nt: TGTGCCAGCAGCGACCTGACAGGGGCTGACTATGGCTACACCTTC; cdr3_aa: CASSDLTGADYGYTF
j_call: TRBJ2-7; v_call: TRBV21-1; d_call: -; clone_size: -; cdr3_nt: TGTGCCATCACGTGGGGGGGGGCGTGGAGCGTGGGCTACGAGCAGTACTTC; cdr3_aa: CAITWGGAWSVGYEQYF
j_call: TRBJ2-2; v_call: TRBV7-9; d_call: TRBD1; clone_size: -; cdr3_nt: TGTGCCAGCAGCGGACAGGGGGCCACCGGGGAGCTGTTTTTT; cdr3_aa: CASSGQGATGELFF
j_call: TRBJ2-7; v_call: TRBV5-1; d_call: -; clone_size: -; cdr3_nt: TGCGCCAGCAGCTCGAGGCAGGGCAAATCCTACGAGCAGTACTTC; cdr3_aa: CASSSRQGKSYEQYF
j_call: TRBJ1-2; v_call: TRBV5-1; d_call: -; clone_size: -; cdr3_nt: TGCGCCAGCAGCTTGGCCGGTAGCTATGGCTACACCTTC; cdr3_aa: CASSLAGSYGYTF
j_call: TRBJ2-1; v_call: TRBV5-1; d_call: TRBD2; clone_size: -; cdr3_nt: TGCGCCAGCAGCCACCCCTCCGGGACTAGATCCCATGAGCAGTTCTTC; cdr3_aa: CASSHPSGTRSHEQFF
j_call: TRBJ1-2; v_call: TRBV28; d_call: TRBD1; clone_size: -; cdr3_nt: TGTGCCAGCAGTTTGACAGGGGGGAACTATGGCTACACCTTC; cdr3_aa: CASSLTGGNYGYTF
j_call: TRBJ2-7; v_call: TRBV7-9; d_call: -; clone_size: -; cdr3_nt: TGTGCCAGCAGCTTATTCCCACTGATACAGCAGTACGAGCAGTACTTC; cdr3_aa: CASSLFPLIQQYEQYF
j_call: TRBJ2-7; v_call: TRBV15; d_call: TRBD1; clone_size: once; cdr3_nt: TGTGCCACCAGCAGAGTCCGGACAGGCTCCTACGAGCAGTACTTC; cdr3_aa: CATSRVRTGSYEQYF
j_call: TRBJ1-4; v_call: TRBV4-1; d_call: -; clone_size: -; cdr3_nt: TGCGCCAGCAGACGAACAGGAACTAATGAAAAACTGTTTTTT; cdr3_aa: CASRRTGTNEKLFF
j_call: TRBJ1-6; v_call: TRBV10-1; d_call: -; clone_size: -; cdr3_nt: TGCGCCAGCAGTGAGTCGCCAGGGAGGCCCCTCCACTTT; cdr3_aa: CASSESPGRPLHF
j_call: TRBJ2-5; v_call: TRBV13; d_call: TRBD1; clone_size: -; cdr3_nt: TGTGCCAGCAGCTTAGATCTCCCGACAGGGGGCAGAGAGACCCAGTACTTC; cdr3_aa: CASSLDLPTGGRETQYF
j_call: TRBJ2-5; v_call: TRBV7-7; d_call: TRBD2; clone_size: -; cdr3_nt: TGTGCTAGCAGCTTAGCGGGGGGGCTCCAAGAGACCCAGTACTTC; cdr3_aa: CASSLAGGLQETQYF
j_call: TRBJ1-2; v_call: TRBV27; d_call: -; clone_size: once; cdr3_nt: TGTGCCAGCAGTTCGGACTTCCCCTATGGCTACACCTTC; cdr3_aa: CASSSDFPYGYTF
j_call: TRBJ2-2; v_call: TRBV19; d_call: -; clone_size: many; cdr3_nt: TGTGCCAGTAGTGCAATACCGGGACACAACACCGGGGAGCTGTTTTTT; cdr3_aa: CASSAIPGHNTGELFF
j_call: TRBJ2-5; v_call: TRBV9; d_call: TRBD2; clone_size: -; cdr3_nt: TGTGCCAGCAGCGTAGACGGGGGGGCCTTGGAGACCCAGTACTTC; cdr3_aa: CASSVDGGALETQYF
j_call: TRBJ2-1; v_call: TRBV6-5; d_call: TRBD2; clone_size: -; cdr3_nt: TGTGCCAGCAGTACCCCAGCGGGGCCATACAATGAGCAGTTCTTC; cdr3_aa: CASSTPAGPYNEQFF
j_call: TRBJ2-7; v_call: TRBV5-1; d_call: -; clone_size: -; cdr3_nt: TGCGCCAGCAGCCCCTCTTCCTACGAGCAGTACTTC; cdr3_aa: CASSPSSYEQYF
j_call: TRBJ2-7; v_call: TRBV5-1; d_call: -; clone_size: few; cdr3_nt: TGCGCCAGCAGCTTGCAAGTTGGGGGGTCCTACGAGCAGTACTTC; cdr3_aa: CASSLQVGGSYEQYF